One and the same sample provided the 9 T cell receptor beta chains below, sequenced in a study of cytomegalovirus exposure and HLA in healthy donors. Researchers ran the PCR with 60 Vbeta and 13 Jbeta primers. TCRdb keeps only in-frame clones here, not all; method: immunoSEQ multiplex PCR. In the table there are 180,000 or so clones, roughly four fifths of which are singletons. Sequencing was performed on PBMCs. The receptors stem from a woman in her late teens or twenties in good health and CMV-seropositive.

The gene calls are TRBV6-6 and TRBJ1-4; D gene ambiguous. V lost 0 bases, J lost 11 bases, and 13 bases lay in between. The CDR3 runs 14 residues. CDR1 is MNHNY and CDR2 is SVGAGI in the germline V gene (reference sequence). The CDR3 loop reads CASSYSIESPKLFF. In DNA, the CDR3 is TGTGCCAGCAGTTACTCGATCGAGAGCCCGAAACTGTTTTTT.

This chain joins TRBV2 and TRBJ2-7, with D possibly TRBD1 on 5 matching bases. The CDR3 is 13 residues long. V dropped 6 bases and J dropped 2 bases, with 11 bases sitting between them. Germline loops: CDR1 SNHLY, CDR2 FYNNEI. CDR3 in DNA: TGTGCCAGCAGGACAGCCGTTCCCTACGAGCAGTACTTC. It translates to CASRTAVPYEQYF.

This chain links TRBV6-5 with TRBJ2-7; the D gene is possibly TRBD1 (5 bases). The germline CDR1 and CDR2 sequences are MNHEY and SVGAGI. CDR3 length equals 11 residues. Trimming stripped 5 bases from V and 6 bases from J, with 8 bases between. CDR3 protein: CASSTGIEQYF. The CDR3 DNA is TGTGCCAGCAGTACAGGCATCGAGCAGTACTTC.

The genes are TRBV6-6 and TRBJ1-3; no definite D call. Germline V lookup: CDR1 MNHNY, CDR2 SVGAGI (reference sequence). This CDR3 has 16 amino acids. Trimming pared 5 bases from V and 1 base from J, leaving 15 bases between. The CDR3 DNA sequence: TGTGCCAGCAGTACAAGTAACGGAGTATCTGGAAACACCATATATTTT. This codes for CASSTSNGVSGNTIYF.

This rearrangement joins TRBV18 to TRBJ2-7; 10 bases agree with TRBD1. The V gene's germline CDR1 is KGHSH and CDR2 LQKENI. The trim removed 3 bases at V and 3 bases at J, leaving 5 bases unmatched. The CDR3 totals 15 residues. The CDR3 loop reads CASSPRDRGHYEQYF. CDR3 DNA: TGTGCCAGCTCACCCCGGGACAGGGGTCACTACGAGCAGTACTTC.

The V call is TRBV5-4, the J call TRBJ1-2, with TRBD1 matching 7 bases. The CDR3 totals 14 residues. Germline CDR1 SGHNT, CDR2 YYREEE (reference sequence). The J segment lost 5 bases and the V segment lost 2 bases, leaving 6 bases of the junction unmatched. The CDR3 is CASSLLRQGYGYTF. The CDR3 DNA reads as TGTGCCAGCAGCTTACTCCGACAGGGTTATGGCTACACCTTC. Filled out from reference TRBV5-4 and TRBJ1-2, the complete variable domain reads ETGVTQSPTHLIKTRGQQVTLRCSSQSGHNTVSWYQQALGQGPQFIFQYYREEENGRGNFPPRFSGLQFPNYSSELNVNALELDDSALYLCASSLLRQGYGYTFGSGTRLTVV.

The chain couples TRBV19 to TRBJ1-6; 12 nucleotides align to TRBD1. Trimming cost V 4 bases and J 4 bases; bases outside gene matches: 8. Germline V gives CDR1 LNHDA, CDR2 SQIVND (reference sequence). CDR3 length: 18 residues. The CDR3 region has the DNA TGTGCCAGTAGTACCGGGACAGGGGGCTTGGGGTATAATTCACCCCTCCACTTT. Amino acid sequence: CASSTGTGGLGYNSPLHF.

The J gene is TRBJ2-5, the V gene TRBV4-3; D is possibly TRBD2 (7 bases). Germline V gene sequence: CDR1 LGHNA, CDR2 YSLEER. The V end lost 3 bases, the J end lost 4 bases, and 15 bases lay between the germline ends. This CDR3 has 15 residues. CDR3 in DNA: TGCGCCAGCAGCCAGAGGGGGGGAGGGTTAGAGACCCAGTACTTC. Encoded protein: CASSQRGGGLETQYF.

This clone was seen just once. This sequence joins TRBV5-6 and TRBJ2-7, with D perhaps assigned TRBD1 or TRBD2 (5 bases each). The germline V and J ends were trimmed by 4 bases and 5 bases, with 13 bases remaining between them. The CDR3 runs to 13 residues. Germline values: CDR1 SGHDT, CDR2 YYEEEE. CDR3 in amino acids: CASSLGPTDEQYF. The CDR3 DNA is TGTGCCAGCAGCCTGGGACCTACAGACGAGCAGTACTTC.